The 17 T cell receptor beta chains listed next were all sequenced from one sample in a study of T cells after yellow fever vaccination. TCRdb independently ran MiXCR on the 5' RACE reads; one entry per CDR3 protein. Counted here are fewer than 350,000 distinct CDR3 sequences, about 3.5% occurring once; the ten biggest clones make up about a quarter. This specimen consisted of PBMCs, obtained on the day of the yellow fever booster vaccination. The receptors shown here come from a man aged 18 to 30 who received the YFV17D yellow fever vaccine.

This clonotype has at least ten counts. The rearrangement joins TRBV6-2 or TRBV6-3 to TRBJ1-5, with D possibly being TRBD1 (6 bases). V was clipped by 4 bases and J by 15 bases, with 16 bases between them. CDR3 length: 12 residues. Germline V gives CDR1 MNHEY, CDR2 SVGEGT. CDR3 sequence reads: CASSSGAAGTHF. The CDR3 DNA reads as TGTGCCAGCAGTTCGGGGGCCGCGGGGACGCATTTT.

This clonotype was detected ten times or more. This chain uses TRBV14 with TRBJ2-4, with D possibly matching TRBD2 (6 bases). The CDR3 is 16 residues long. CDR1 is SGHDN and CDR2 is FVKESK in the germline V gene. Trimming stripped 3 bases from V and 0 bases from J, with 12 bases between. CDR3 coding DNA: TGTGCCAGCAGCCAGTGGAGGGTAAAAGCCAAAAACATTCAGTACTTC. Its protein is CASSQWRVKAKNIQYF.

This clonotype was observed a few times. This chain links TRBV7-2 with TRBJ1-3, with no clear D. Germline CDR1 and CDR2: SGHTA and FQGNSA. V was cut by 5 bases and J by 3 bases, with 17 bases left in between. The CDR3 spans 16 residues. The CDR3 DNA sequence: TGTGCCAGCAGCCCTCTGCCCGGTCGGGTTGGAAACACCATATATTTT. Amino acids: CASSPLPGRVGNTIYF.

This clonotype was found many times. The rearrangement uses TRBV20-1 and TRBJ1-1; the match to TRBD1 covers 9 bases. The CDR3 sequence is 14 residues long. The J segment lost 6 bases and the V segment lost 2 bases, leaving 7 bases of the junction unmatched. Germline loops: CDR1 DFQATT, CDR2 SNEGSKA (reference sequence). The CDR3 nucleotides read TGCAGTGCTAGACCGGGACAGGGAGTCCCTGAAGCTTTCTTT. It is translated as CSARPGQGVPEAFF.

Here the CDR3 DNA reads TGTGCCAGCAGTCACGGGGGTGAGCAGTTCTTC. Amino acid sequence: CASSHGGEQFF. V and J are TRBV6-5 and TRBJ2-1, with D maybe TRBD2 (6 bases). The CDR3 loop spans 11 amino acids. V dropped 5 bases and J dropped 9 bases, with 8 bases sitting between them. CDR1 and CDR2 from the germline V gene are MNHEY and SVGAGI.

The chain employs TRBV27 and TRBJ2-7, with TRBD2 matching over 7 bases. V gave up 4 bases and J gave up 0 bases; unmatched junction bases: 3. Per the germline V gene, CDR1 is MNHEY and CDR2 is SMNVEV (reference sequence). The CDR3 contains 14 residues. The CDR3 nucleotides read TGTGCCAGCAGTTCATGGGAGGGCTCCTACGAGCAGTACTTC. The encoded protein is CASSSWEGSYEQYF.

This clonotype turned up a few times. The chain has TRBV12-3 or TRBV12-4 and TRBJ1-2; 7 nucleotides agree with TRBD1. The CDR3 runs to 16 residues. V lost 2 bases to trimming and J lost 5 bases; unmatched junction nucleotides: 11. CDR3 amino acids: CASSLTQGESGYGYTF. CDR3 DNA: TGTGCCAGCAGTTTAACCCAGGGGGAGAGTGGGTATGGCTACACCTTC.

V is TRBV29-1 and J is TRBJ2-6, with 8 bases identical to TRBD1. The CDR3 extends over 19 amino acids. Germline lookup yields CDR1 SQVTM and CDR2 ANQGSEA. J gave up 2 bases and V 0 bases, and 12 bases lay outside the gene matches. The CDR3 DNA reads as TGCAGCGTTGAAGATCAGGGCAGGGGGCGCGCAGCTGGGGCCAACGTCCTGACTTTC. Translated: CSVEDQGRGRAAGANVLTF.

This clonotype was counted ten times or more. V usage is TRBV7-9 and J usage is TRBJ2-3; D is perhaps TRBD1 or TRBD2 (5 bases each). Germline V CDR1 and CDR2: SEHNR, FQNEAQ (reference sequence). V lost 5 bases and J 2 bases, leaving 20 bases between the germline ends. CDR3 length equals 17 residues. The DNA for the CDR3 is TGTGCCAGCAGCCCGTCATCGGGACCGCGATTCACAGATACGCAGTATTTT. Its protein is CASSPSSGPRFTDTQYF.

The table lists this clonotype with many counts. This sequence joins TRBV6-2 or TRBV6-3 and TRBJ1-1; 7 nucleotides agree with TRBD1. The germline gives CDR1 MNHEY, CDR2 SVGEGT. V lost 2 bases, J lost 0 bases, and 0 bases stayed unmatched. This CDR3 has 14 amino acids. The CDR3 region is CASSYGTVNTEAFF. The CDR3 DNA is TGTGCCAGCAGTTACGGGACAGTGAACACTGAAGCTTTCTTT.

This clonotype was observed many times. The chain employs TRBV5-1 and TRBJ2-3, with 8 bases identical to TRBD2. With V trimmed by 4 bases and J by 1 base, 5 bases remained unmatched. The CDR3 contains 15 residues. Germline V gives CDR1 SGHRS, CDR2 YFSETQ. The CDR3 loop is CASSPAGGGTDTQYF. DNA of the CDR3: TGCGCCAGCAGCCCCGCCGGGGGGGGCACAGATACGCAGTATTTT. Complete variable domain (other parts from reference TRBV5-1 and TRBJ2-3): KAGVTQTPRYLIKTRGQQVTLSCSPISGHRSVSWYQQTPGQGLQFLFEYFSETQRNKGNFPGRFSGRQFSNSRSEMNVSTLELGDSALYLCASSPAGGGTDTQYFGPGTRLTVL.

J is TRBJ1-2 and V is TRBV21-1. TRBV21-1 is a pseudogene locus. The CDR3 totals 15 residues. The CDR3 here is CASSKGGTATVGYTF. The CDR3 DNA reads TGTGCCAGCAGCAAAGGAGGCACCGCAACGGTCGGCTACACCTTC.

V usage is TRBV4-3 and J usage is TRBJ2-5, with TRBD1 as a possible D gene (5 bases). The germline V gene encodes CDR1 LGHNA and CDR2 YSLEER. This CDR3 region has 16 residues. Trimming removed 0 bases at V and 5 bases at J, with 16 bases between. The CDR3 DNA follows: TGCGCCAGCAGCCAAGATCAGGATACAGGAAAGGAGACCCAGTACTTC. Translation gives CASSQDQDTGKETQYF.

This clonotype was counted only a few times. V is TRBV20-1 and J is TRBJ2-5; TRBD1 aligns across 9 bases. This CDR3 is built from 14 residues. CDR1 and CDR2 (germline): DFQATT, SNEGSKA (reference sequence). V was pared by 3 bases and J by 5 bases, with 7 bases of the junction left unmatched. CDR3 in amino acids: CSASKTGGGETQYF. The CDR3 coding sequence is TGCAGTGCTAGTAAGACAGGGGGAGGGGAGACCCAGTACTTC.

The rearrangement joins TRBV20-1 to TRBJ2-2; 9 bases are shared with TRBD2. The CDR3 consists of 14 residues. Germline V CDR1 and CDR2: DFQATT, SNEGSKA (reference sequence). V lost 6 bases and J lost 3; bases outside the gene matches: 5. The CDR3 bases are TGCAGTGCCCGCGGGGGGGGGTACACCGGGGAGCTGTTTTTT. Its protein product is CSARGGGYTGELFF.

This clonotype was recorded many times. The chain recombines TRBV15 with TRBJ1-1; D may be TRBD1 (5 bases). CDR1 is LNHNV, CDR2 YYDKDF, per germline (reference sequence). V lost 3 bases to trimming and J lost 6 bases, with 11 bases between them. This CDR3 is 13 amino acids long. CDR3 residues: CATSRGGTAEAFF. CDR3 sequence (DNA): TGTGCCACCAGCAGGGGAGGGACTGCTGAAGCTTTCTTT.

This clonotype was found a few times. The CDR3 DNA reads as TGCAGTGCTAGGGTAGGACAGGGGGCCAACGTCCTGACTTTC. Translating it yields CSARVGQGANVLTF. The V gene is TRBV20-1, the J gene TRBJ2-6; D might be TRBD1 (6 bases). Germline CDR1 and CDR2: DFQATT and SNEGSKA (reference sequence). Between the trimmed V and J ends, which lost 3 bases and 4 bases, there was a span of 10 bases. CDR3 length equals 14 residues.